The rows below give T cell receptor beta chains drawn from one sample of a study of shared clonotypes between healthy human individuals. Here immunoSEQ multiplex PCR was the method, and the copy in TCRdb shows in-frame clones only, minus some. In the table there are about 2,100,000 clones, around 93% of which are singletons. The sequenced sample consisted of naive CD8+ T cells from PBMCs. The origin of the receptors is a man younger than 30 in good health. Some clones in this sample may be carry-over from other donors' samples. CDR3s include the opening cysteine and the closing phenylalanine or tryptophan. D genes are given only for firm matches. Clone size appears in some rows only: once, few, many, or a class for an expanded clone.

V	J	D	size	CDR3	DNA
TRBV6-5	TRBJ1-5	-	once	CASSYRGGNQPQHF	TGTGCCAGCAGTTACAGAGGGGGCAATCAGCCCCAGCATTTT
TRBV30	TRBJ2-1	TRBD2	-	CAWSGYFSGTSGGYNEQFF	TGTGCCTGGAGCGGCTATTTCTCCGGGACTAGCGGGGGTTACAATGAGCAGTTCTTC
TRBV9	TRBJ1-5	-	once	CASSVGAGHQPQHF	TGTGCCAGCAGCGTAGGGGCGGGTCATCAGCCCCAGCATTTT
TRBV9	TRBJ2-1	TRBD2	-	CASSIRLAGGDEQFF	TGTGCCAGCAGCATCAGACTAGCGGGAGGAGACGAGCAGTTCTTC
TRBV13	TRBJ2-2	-	few	CASSFQTGELFF	TGTGCCAGCAGCTTTCAAACCGGGGAGCTGTTTTTT
TRBV4-1	TRBJ2-7	-	-	CASSQASRGLGIYEQYF	TGCGCCAGCAGCCAAGCATCCAGGGGTCTGGGGATATACGAGCAGTACTTC
TRBV13	TRBJ2-3	-	many	CASSLEVGGAEDTQYF	TGTGCCAGCAGCTTAGAGGTGGGGGGCGCGGAAGATACGCAGTATTTT
TRBV9	TRBJ2-3	TRBD2	-	CASSPVGREADTQYF	TGTGCCAGCAGTCCTGTTGGGAGGGAAGCAGATACGCAGTATTTT
TRBV28	TRBJ2-5	-	-	CASSLTPRQETQYF	TGTGCCAGCAGTCTAACACCCCGGCAAGAGACCCAGTACTTC
TRBV4-2	TRBJ2-7	-	-	CASSQETGLTYEQYF	TGTGCCAGCAGCCAGGAAACGGGACTTACGTACGAGCAGTACTTC
TRBV7-8	TRBJ1-1	-	-	CASSIWRGATEAFF	TGTGCCAGCAGCATATGGAGGGGGGCGACTGAAGCTTTCTTT
TRBV4-1	TRBJ2-7	TRBD2	-	CASSPTPGSGAYEQYF	TGCGCCAGCAGCCCAACTCCGGGTAGCGGGGCTTACGAGCAGTACTTC
TRBV7-8	TRBJ2-1	-	once	CASSSGWDNEQFF	TGTGCCAGCAGCTCCGGATGGGACAATGAGCAGTTCTTC
TRBV5-1	TRBJ2-3	TRBD2	-	CASSKRTSGRLADTQYF	TGCGCCAGCAGCAAAAGGACTAGCGGGAGATTGGCAGATACGCAGTATTTT
TRBV9	TRBJ2-3	-	-	CASSVEGQTDTQYF	TGTGCCAGCAGCGTAGAGGGACAAACAGATACGCAGTATTTT
TRBV4-1	TRBJ2-7	TRBD2	few	CASSQASGSYEQYF	TGCGCCAGCAGCCAAGCTAGCGGGAGCTACGAGCAGTACTTC
TRBV19	TRBJ2-3	-	-	CASSRRQVRTMTDTQYF	TGTGCCAGTAGTAGGAGACAGGTCCGGACTATGACGGATACGCAGTATTTT
TRBV7-8	TRBJ2-7	-	-	CASSFKRVYEQYF	TGTGCCAGCAGCTTCAAGCGGGTCTACGAGCAGTACTTC
TRBV28	TRBJ1-1	-	-	CASSLNSRQPNTEAFF	TGTGCCAGCAGTTTAAATTCGCGACAGCCTAACACTGAAGCTTTCTTT
TRBV5-4	TRBJ2-7	TRBD1	-	CASSPDRGLGREQYF	TGTGCCAGCAGCCCAGACAGGGGCCTTGGGAGGGAGCAGTACTTC
TRBV28	TRBJ2-7	-	-	CASSFSGDTYEQYF	TGTGCCAGCAGTTTCTCAGGGGATACTTACGAGCAGTACTTC
TRBV2	TRBJ2-2	TRBD1	-	CASSQNLPGQGNTGELFF	TGTGCCAGCAGCCAAAATTTGCCGGGACAGGGGAACACCGGGGAGCTGTTTTTT
TRBV27	TRBJ2-7	TRBD1	-	CASSGRDRGDEQYF	TGTGCCAGCAGTGGCCGGGACAGGGGAGACGAGCAGTACTTC
TRBV18	TRBJ2-3	TRBD1	-	CASSPPRDRDPYTQYF	TGTGCCAGCTCACCACCGAGGGACAGAGACCCATATACGCAGTATTTT
TRBV5-1	TRBJ2-3	-	-	CASSLGRASTDTQYF	TGCGCCAGCAGCTTGGGGAGGGCCTCGACAGATACGCAGTATTTT
TRBV5-6	TRBJ2-2	TRBD2	-	CASSFPLTSGSAWAGELFF	TGTGCCAGCAGCTTCCCCCTTACTAGCGGGAGCGCGTGGGCCGGGGAGCTGTTTTTT
TRBV7-6	TRBJ2-7	TRBD2	-	CASSPGTVLAGDFSEQYF	TGTGCCAGCAGCCCGGGGACAGTGCTAGCGGGAGATTTTTCCGAGCAGTACTTC